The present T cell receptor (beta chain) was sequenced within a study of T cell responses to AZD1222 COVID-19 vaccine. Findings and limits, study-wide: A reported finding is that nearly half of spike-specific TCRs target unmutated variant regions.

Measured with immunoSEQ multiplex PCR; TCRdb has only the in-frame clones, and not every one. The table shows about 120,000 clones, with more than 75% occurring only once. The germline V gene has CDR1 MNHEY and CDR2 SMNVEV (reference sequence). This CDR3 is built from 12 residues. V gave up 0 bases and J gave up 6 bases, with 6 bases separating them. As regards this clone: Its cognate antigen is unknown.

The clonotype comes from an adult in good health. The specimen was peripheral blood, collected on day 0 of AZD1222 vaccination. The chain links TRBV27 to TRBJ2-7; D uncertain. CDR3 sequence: CASSLSGSEQYF. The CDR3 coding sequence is TGTGCCAGCAGTTTATCCGGGTCCGAGCAGTACTTC.